These T cell receptor beta chains were read from a single sample in a study of cytomegalovirus exposure and HLA in healthy donors. Using immunoSEQ multiplex PCR, the repertoire was profiled, and TCRdb retains in-frame clones only, with some absent. The repertoire holds roughly 240,000 clones, with around 78% as singletons. Material for sequencing was PBMCs. These receptors all stem from a boy under 18 in good health and CMV-seronegative. CDR3s include the opening cysteine and the closing phenylalanine or tryptophan. The D gene is left open where the match is weak. Clone size is not always given. Where it is, it says once, few, many or a class for expanded clones.

j_gene,d_gene,v_gene,abundance,CDR3aa,CDR3nt
TRBJ1-2,-,TRBV5-8,-,CASSLFRTNYGYTF,TGTGCCAGCAGCTTATTCAGGACTAACTATGGCTACACCTTC
TRBJ2-4,TRBD2,TRBV11-3,-,CASSQGTSQNIQYF,TGTGCCAGCAGTCAGGGGACTAGTCAGAACATTCAGTACTTC
TRBJ2-7,-,TRBV2,-,CASRDTTGKSYEQYF,TGTGCCAGCAGAGACACGACAGGAAAATCCTACGAGCAGTACTTC
TRBJ1-3,-,TRBV4-1,once,CASSQARVRGPPERNTIYF,TGCGCCAGCAGCCAAGCGAGGGTGAGAGGCCCGCCAGAGCGAAACACCATATATTTT
TRBJ2-1,TRBD2,TRBV5-1,-,CASSLAGSGANEQFF,TGCGCCAGCAGCTTGGCAGGTAGCGGGGCCAATGAGCAGTTCTTC
TRBJ2-1,TRBD2,TRBV15,-,CATSRDLREGIYNEQFF,TGTGCCACCAGCAGAGATCTGCGGGAGGGGATTTACAATGAGCAGTTCTTC
TRBJ1-2,-,TRBV9,-,CASSVDEEYGYTF,TGTGCCAGCAGCGTAGACGAGGAGTACGGCTACACCTTC
TRBJ2-7,-,TRBV30,once,CAWSGVGTLSYEQYF,TGTGCCTGGAGCGGGGTAGGGACACTTTCCTACGAGCAGTACTTC
TRBJ2-5,-,TRBV2,-,CASSERIRSDQETQYF,TGTGCCAGCAGTGAAAGGATTAGGAGCGATCAAGAGACCCAGTACTTC
TRBJ2-1,TRBD2,TRBV5-1,-,CASSSTSGIDNEQFF,TGCGCCAGCAGCTCTACTAGCGGGATTGACAATGAGCAGTTCTTC
TRBJ1-1,-,TRBV9,-,CASSKRGNTEAFF,TGTGCCAGCAGCAAAAGGGGAAACACTGAAGCTTTCTTT
TRBJ2-3,TRBD2,TRBV6-1,-,CASSTAGSLTDTQYF,TGTGCCAGCAGTACAGCGGGGAGCCTCACAGATACGCAGTATTTT
TRBJ2-5,TRBD2,TRBV7-9,-,CASSFGGGEGTQYF,TGTGCCAGCAGCTTCGGCGGGGGAGAGGGGACCCAGTACTTC
TRBJ1-1,-,TRBV6-6,-,CASSPQRLGTEAFF,TGTGCCAGCAGCCCTCAGCGACTAGGGACTGAAGCTTTCTTT
TRBJ2-7,-,TRBV5-1,-,CAGSLIAGFGEQYF,TGCGCCGGCAGCTTGATAGCAGGGTTTGGCGAGCAGTACTTC
TRBJ2-3,-,TRBV10-3,-,CAIAKGQRTDTQYF,TGTGCCATCGCCAAAGGACAGCGCACAGATACGCAGTATTTT
TRBJ1-1,TRBD1,TRBV29-1,-,CSVLPDRVGTEAFF,TGCAGCGTCCTGCCGGACAGGGTAGGCACTGAAGCTTTCTTT
TRBJ2-7,-,TRBV30,-,CAWSTGSYEQYF,TGTGCCTGGAGTACAGGCTCCTACGAGCAGTACTTC
TRBJ2-7,TRBD1,TRBV7-2,-,CASRDRVKSEQYF,TGTGCCAGCAGGGACAGGGTTAAGAGCGAGCAGTACTTC
TRBJ2-7,TRBD1,TRBV27,-,CASSLFPGQGHEQYF,TGTGCCAGCAGTTTATTTCCGGGACAGGGCCACGAGCAGTACTTC
TRBJ2-4,-,TRBV2,-,CASSRGGLANIQYF,TGTGCCAGCAGCCGTGGAGGGCTAGCAAACATTCAGTACTTC
TRBJ1-4,-,TRBV6-1,-,CASSDSGLGVFF,TGTGCCAGCAGTGATTCCGGGTTGGGAGTGTTTTTT
TRBJ1-2,TRBD1,TRBV7-9,few,CSSSLEGTGVARDYGYTF,TGTTCCAGCAGCTTAGAGGGGACAGGGGTAGCTAGAGACTATGGCTACACCTTC
TRBJ1-2,-,TRBV11-3,once,CASSLRGYGYTF,TGTGCCAGCAGCTTACGGGGGTATGGCTACACCTTC
TRBJ1-2,-,TRBV15,-,CATSRVWATEANYGYTF,TGTGCCACCAGCAGAGTATGGGCAACGGAAGCTAACTATGGCTACACCTTC
TRBJ2-1,TRBD2,TRBV5-1,-,CASSLVGRANNEQFF,TGCGCCAGCAGCTTGGTCGGGAGGGCCAACAATGAGCAGTTCTTC
TRBJ1-5,-,TRBV6-1,once,CASSEIGGLRHQPQHF,TGTGCCAGCAGTGAAATTGGCGGCCTAAGGCATCAGCCCCAGCATTTT
TRBJ2-5,-,TRBV5-4,-,CASSYMYQETQYF,TGTGCCAGCAGCTATATGTACCAAGAGACCCAGTACTTC
TRBJ2-5,-,TRBV11-2,-,CASSPSGGFIETQYF,TGTGCCAGCAGCCCATCAGGGGGGTTCATAGAGACCCAGTACTTC
TRBJ2-5,TRBD2,TRBV5-1,-,CASTGGDQETQYF,TGCGCCAGCACTGGGGGGGATCAAGAGACCCAGTACTTC
TRBJ1-1,TRBD1,TRBV19,-,CASSYRGPNTEAFF,TGTGCCAGTAGTTACAGGGGCCCGAACACTGAAGCTTTCTTT
TRBJ1-2,-,TRBV27,-,CASSLLGGKYGYTF,TGTGCCAGCAGTTTATTAGGCGGAAAGTATGGCTACACCTTC